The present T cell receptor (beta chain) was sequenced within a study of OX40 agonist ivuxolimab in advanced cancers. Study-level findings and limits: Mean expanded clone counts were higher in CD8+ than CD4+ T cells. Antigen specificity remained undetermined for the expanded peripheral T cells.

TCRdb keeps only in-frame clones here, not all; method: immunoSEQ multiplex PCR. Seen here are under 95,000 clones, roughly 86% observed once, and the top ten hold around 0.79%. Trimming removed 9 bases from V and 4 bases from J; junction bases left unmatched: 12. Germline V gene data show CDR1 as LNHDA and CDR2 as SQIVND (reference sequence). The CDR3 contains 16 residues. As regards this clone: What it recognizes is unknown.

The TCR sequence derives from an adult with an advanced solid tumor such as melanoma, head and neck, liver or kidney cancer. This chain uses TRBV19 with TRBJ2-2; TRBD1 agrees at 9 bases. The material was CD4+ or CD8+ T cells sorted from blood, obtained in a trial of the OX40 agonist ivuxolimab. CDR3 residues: CASVATGGVSTGELFF. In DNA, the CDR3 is TGTGCCAGCGTCGCGACAGGGGGTGTATCCACCGGGGAGCTGTTTTTT.